The following is a T cell receptor (beta chain) sequence with its context. The antigen this receptor binds is unknown. Base quality data are lacking; no much larger clone is found one base away. These data belong to a study of blood T cells in healthy people across ages (dated by TCRdb to between 2014 and 2017). With regard to the full study: In model experiments, template switching captured about one uniquely barcoded TCR beta cDNA molecule for every two T cells. Age-related changes in TCR beta repertoire diversity were measured in the study by deep sequencing normalized with unique cDNA molecular identifiers. Four age groups were formed from the donors: young (average about 16 years), middle-aged (approximately 40), aged (roughly 59) and long-lived (about 80). To avoid experimental bias, donors of different ages were distributed randomly across sequencing lanes. Two additional independent replicas of 1 million unique cDNA reads from the same blood draw were analyzed for two donors (one aged 18 to 30 and one aged 80 or older). The investigation overall reported the following: Estimates of total diversity based on one million sequenced T cells were considered lower bounds and underestimates. The long-lived group showed more naive CD4+ T cells, fewer expanded clones and increased TCR diversity than the aged group, suggesting age selection. As age increased, observed TCR beta diversity per million T cells dropped in a roughly linear way, and a significant reduction was already evident by age around 41. Observed TCR beta diversity correlated strongly with the percentage of naive T cells measured by flow cytometry. Donor CMV infection status was unknown, potentially confounding age-related changes in expanded clonotypes. Because profiling used bulk unsorted PBMCs, naive and antigen-experienced compartments could not be compared conclusively.

The donors were around 39 Caucasian individuals from Russia, aged roughly 6 to 100 years, who were systemically healthy. Each donor gave about 10 milliliters of peripheral blood, drawn into EDTA-treated Vacutainer tubes. Ficoll-Paque density-gradient centrifugation was used to isolate PBMCs, with at least 6.5 million obtained per sample. Total RNA was extracted from PBMCs with Trizol reagent, with at least 6 micrograms obtained per sample. For every donor, flow cytometry on a PBMC aliquot measured the percentage of naive CD45RAhigh/CD27high T cells. Libraries were constructed by 5' RACE. The sequencing machine was an Illumina HiSeq 2500. The second PCR ran for roughly 7 to 12 cycles and used a J-beta primer mix along with a sample-barcoded 5' primer. A unique molecular identifier was introduced onto each TCR beta cDNA molecule by a template-switch 5' adaptor carrying 12 random nucleotides. Each sample yielded at least 2.5 million CDR3-containing paired-end reads. First-strand cDNA synthesis was performed from all RNA using the Mint cDNA synthesis kit, with priming by a TRBC-specific oligonucleotide. All cDNA was treated with uracil-DNA glycosylase and then went through a first 18-cycle PCR with the universal primers M1SS and BC2_uni_R. Per the original workflow: Each sample was normalized by randomly selecting 1 million high-quality reads, each carrying a distinct molecular identifier. Instead of being binned into consensus sequences, reads that shared molecular identifiers were thrown out. MiTCR, run with a Q25 quality threshold and the strictest error-elimination algorithm, handled CDR3 identification, clonotype clustering and error correction. Lower-bound total TCR beta diversity was estimated with a nonparametric unseen species model using Euler transformation. TCRdb's own reprocessing of the public reads used fastp at Q25 and MiXCR and kept productive beta chains. CDR3 protein sequences are deduplicated, and each keeps its most common genes and DNA. Clone size and V and J calls follow TCRdb, not the original study. The sample table lists around 670,000 distinct CDR3 sequences, about 30% of them with a count of one. The ten largest clones take up about a sixth of the sample.

V and J lose 4 bases and 1 base, and a span of 19 bases separates them. Spanning cysteine to phenylalanine, the CDR3 consists of 16 amino acids. The retained sequence is limited to the CDR3, 48 bases, with the frame set at the first base. Per the germline V gene (reference sequence), DFQATT is the CDR1 and SNEGSKA is the CDR2. This receptor chain uses TRBV20-1 and TRBJ1-2; the D gene remains uncertain. The TCR comes from a woman aged 80 or over in good health. The sequenced sample was blood. The CDR3 protein: CSATTSSRVGNYGYTF. The nucleotide sequence is TGCAGTGCTACAACAAGTAGTAGGGTAGGTAACTATGGCTACACCTTC.